The clone carrying this T cell receptor (beta chain) was observed a few times. This entry is derived from a study of blood T cell repertoires in COVID-19. Study-level information: Spain, Italy and the United States supplied samples that represented acute and convalescent COVID-19. PBMCs, B-cell-depleted T cells, or T cells provided the cDNA or gDNA that made up the material.

Germline V gives CDR1 KGHDR, CDR2 SFDVKD. The CDR3 is 15 amino acids. J gave up 3 bases and V 5 bases, and 9 bases lay outside the gene matches. Under the authors' procedure: Reference gene primer amplification in the assay estimated nucleated cell counts. Assay used: immunoSEQ multiplex PCR; TCRdb lists only in-frame clones, some missing. The DNA gave D and trimming, while V, J and clone size come from that table. The sample lists some 250,000 clones, 70% to 90% occurring once. The sequence was obtained from a woman aged 25 to 39 who had recovered from COVID-19. The rearrangement links TRBV24-1 to TRBJ2-7; the match to TRBD1 covers 7 bases. Sequences were obtained from peripheral blood. CDR3 nucleotides: TGTGCCACCAGTGCCCCCGGACAGGCGGACTACGAGCAGTACTTC. It encodes CATSAPGQADYEQYF.